The 2 T cell receptor beta chains below were found in one sample sequenced in a study of technical replicates of blood from a handful of donors. Libraries were prepared by immunoSEQ multiplex PCR; TCRdb keeps only in-frame clonotypes and omits some of them. This sample carries about 16,000 clones, 87% of them seen once, and the ten largest clones take roughly an eighth. Sequencing was carried out using PBMCs. Receptor source: a human donor in good health.

The genes are TRBV5-3 and TRBJ2-1; D may be TRBD1 (5 bases). TRBV5-3 is marked as an open reading frame, function uncertain. This CDR3 is 16 amino acids long. V dropped 4 bases and J dropped 4 bases, with 18 bases sitting between them. CDR3 nucleotide sequence: TGTGCCAGAAGCACTGACAGTACCCCTCGGTACAATGAGCAGTTCTTC. Protein: CARSTDSTPRYNEQFF.

This chain links TRBV7-9 with TRBJ1-4; 9 bases agree with TRBD1. V lost 5 bases, J lost 7 bases, and 8 bases stayed unmatched. The length of the CDR3 is 15 residues. Germline CDR1 and CDR2: SEHNR and FQNEAQ (reference sequence). CDR3 coding DNA: TGTGCCAGCAGCCCGACAGGGGGGCGACGTGAAAAACTGTTTTTT. Its translation: CASSPTGGRREKLFF.